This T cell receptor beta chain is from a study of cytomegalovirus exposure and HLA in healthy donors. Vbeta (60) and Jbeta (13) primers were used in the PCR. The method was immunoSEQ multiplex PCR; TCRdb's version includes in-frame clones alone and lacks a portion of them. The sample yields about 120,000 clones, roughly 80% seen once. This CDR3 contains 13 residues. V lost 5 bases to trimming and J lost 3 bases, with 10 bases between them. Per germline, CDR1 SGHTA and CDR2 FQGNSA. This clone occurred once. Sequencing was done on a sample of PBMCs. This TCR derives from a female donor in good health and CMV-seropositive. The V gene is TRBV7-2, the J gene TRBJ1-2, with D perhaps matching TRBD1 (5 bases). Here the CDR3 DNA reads TGTGCCAGCAGCGGAGGGGCATACTATGGCTACACCTTC. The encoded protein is CASSGGAYYGYTF. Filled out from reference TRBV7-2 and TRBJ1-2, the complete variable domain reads GAGVSQSPSNKVTEKGKDVELRCDPISGHTALYWYRQSLGQGLEFLIYFQGNSAPDKSGLPSDRFSAERTGGSVSTLTIQRTQQEDSAVYLCASSGGAYYGYTFGSGTRLTVV.